This TCR beta chain is drawn from a study of blood T cell repertoires in COVID-19. Study information: Sources were T cells, B-cell-depleted T cells, or PBMCs; the material itself was cDNA or gDNA.

Unmatched junction bases numbered 9, after V lost 1 base and J lost 5 bases. The CDR3 has 16 amino acids. Germline V gives CDR1 MGHRA, CDR2 YSYEKL. Measured with immunoSEQ multiplex PCR; TCRdb has only the in-frame clones, and not every one. Of about 430,000 clones listed, approximately 90% are singletons. The chain uses TRBV4-1 and TRBJ2-3, with TRBD2 matching 7 bases. The receptor comes from a woman under 30 who had been exposed to COVID-19. Sequencing input: PBMCs or T cells enriched from blood (not recorded which). CDR3 in DNA: TGCGCCAGCAGCCAAGGATCGGGGAGGGGCTTAGATACGCAGTATTTT. Its translation: CASSQGSGRGLDTQYF.